This T cell receptor beta chain was captured in a study of cytomegalovirus exposure and HLA in healthy donors. Study results and limitations: Prior analysis indicated that the majority of TCR beta V segments exhibited productivity approximately 87% or approximately 30% of the time. There were several of the most significant clusters that appeared linked to common viral pathogens in a later analysis. Despite most TCR sequences being rare, some public TCRs occurred in many donors.

Points on this clone: No antigen is known for it.

This CDR3 has 15 residues. Looked up from germline, CDR1 is KGHSH and CDR2 is LQKENI. Trimming shortened V by 3 bases and J by 3 bases, and 11 bases separated the two germline ends. The PCR contained 60 Vbeta and 13 Jbeta primers. Some clones are missing from TCRdb's copy, which holds only in-frame ones; the method was immunoSEQ multiplex PCR. The table has around 90,000 clones, 79% seen once. V and J are TRBV18 and TRBJ2-2; D unclear. The sample comprised PBMCs. The sequence was collected from a male donor in good health and CMV-seropositive. In nucleotides, the CDR3 is TGTGCCAGCTCACCCCTACTCCCCGACACCGGGGAGCTGTTTTTT. It translates to CASSPLLPDTGELFF.